A selection of T cell receptor beta chains follows, all from one sample in a study of blood T cell repertoires in COVID-19. Clones were read by immunoSEQ multiplex PCR, and TCRdb kept only the in-frame ones, dropping some. The sample has roughly 60,000 clones; roughly 92% are singletons. The sample comprised peripheral blood. All receptors come from a human donor in a cohort sampled during active COVID-19. CDR3s include the opening cysteine and the closing phenylalanine or tryptophan. A D gene is named only where the DNA matches it firmly. Clone size is shown for a subset of rows, as once, few, many or a class of expanded clone.

J,D,size,V,CDR3,DNA
TRBJ2-1,NA,NA,TRBV7-9,CASSPGEAGNEQFF,TGTGCCAGCAGCCCTGGGGAGGCCGGCAATGAGCAGTTCTTC
TRBJ2-2,NA,NA,TRBV15,CATSRVAANTGELFF,TGTGCCACCAGCAGAGTAGCAGCGAACACCGGGGAGCTGTTTTTT
TRBJ2-2,NA,NA,TRBV5-1,CASSLVIPPGSGELFF,TGCGCCAGCAGCTTGGTAATTCCTCCTGGCTCCGGGGAGCTGTTTTTT
TRBJ2-5,NA,NA,TRBV5-1,CASSPAGTPAGSQYF,TGCGCCAGCAGCCCTGCTGGGACACCTGCCGGATCCCAGTACTTC
TRBJ2-7,NA,NA,TRBV3-1/TRBV3-2,CASSQDTGSWHEQYF,TGTGCCAGCAGCCAGGATACAGGGAGCTGGCACGAGCAGTACTTC
TRBJ2-2,TRBD1,NA,TRBV6-4,CASSSFGTGETGELFF,TGTGCCAGCAGTTCCTTCGGGACAGGAGAAACCGGGGAGCTGTTTTTT
TRBJ2-7,NA,NA,TRBV7-2,CASSLDGSGGSYEQYF,TGTGCCAGCAGCTTAGATGGAAGCGGAGGTTCCTACGAGCAGTACTTC
TRBJ2-7,NA,NA,TRBV30,CAWSINEQYF,TGTGCCTGGAGTATCAACGAGCAGTACTTC
TRBJ2-7,NA,NA,TRBV10-3,CAISEYNNNYEQYF,TGTGCCATCAGTGAATATAACAACAACTACGAGCAGTACTTC
TRBJ2-7,TRBD2,NA,TRBV5-4,CASSRGLAGGSYEQYF,TGTGCCAGCAGCCGTGGACTAGCGGGGGGCTCCTACGAGCAGTACTTC
TRBJ1-2,TRBD1,NA,TRBV28,CASSLSTGDNGYTF,TGTGCCAGCAGTTTATCAACAGGGGACAATGGCTACACCTTC
TRBJ2-7,TRBD2,NA,TRBV2,CASRGEGQGHEQYF,TGTGCCAGCAGGGGGGAGGGGCAGGGCCACGAGCAGTACTTC
TRBJ1-2,NA,NA,TRBV5-1,CASSLRSNYGYTF,TGCGCCAGCAGCTTGCGGTCTAACTATGGCTACACCTTC
TRBJ1-5,TRBD1,NA,TRBV19,CASSIAGGVRQPQHF,TGTGCCAGTAGTATTGCAGGGGGCGTTCGTCAGCCCCAGCATTTT
TRBJ2-1,TRBD2,once,TRBV7-2,CASTSGRAGGVYNEQFF,TGTGCCAGTACCTCGGGGAGGGCGGGGGGAGTTTACAATGAGCAGTTCTTC
TRBJ2-1,NA,NA,TRBV30,CAWLQGREQFF,TGTGCCTGGTTACAGGGCCGTGAGCAGTTCTTC
TRBJ2-7,TRBD1,NA,TRBV2,CASNPGRQGGREQYF,TGTGCCAGCAATCCAGGACGACAGGGTGGCCGCGAGCAGTACTTC
TRBJ2-5,TRBD2,NA,TRBV5-4,CASSTGLAGGHETQYF,TGTGCCAGCAGCACCGGACTAGCGGGGGGGCATGAGACCCAGTACTTC
TRBJ1-2,NA,few,TRBV4-1,CASSQGGGGRNYGYTF,TGCGCCAGCAGCCAAGGTGGGGGGGGCCGTAACTATGGCTACACCTTC